This entry concerns a single T cell receptor beta chain. The record originates from a study of T cell changes during pregnancy in multiple sclerosis. This CDR3 region has 18 residues. Germline V gene data show CDR1 as LGHNA and CDR2 as YNFKEQ. V was shortened by 0 bases and J by 0 bases, with 12 bases between the two germline ends. Profiled with immunoSEQ multiplex PCR; TCRdb holds only in-frame clones, not every one. Among about 120,000 clones listed, 80% to 95% were seen once. Sample: peripheral blood, taken before pregnancy. The receptor was derived from a female donor with multiple sclerosis, enrolled in a pregnancy study. The chain couples TRBV4-2 to TRBJ1-6; D possibly corresponds to TRBD1 (5 bases). CDR3 sequence reads: CASSQDGGTRSYNSPLHF. In DNA, the CDR3 is TGTGCCAGCAGCCAAGATGGAGGGACCCGCTCCTATAATTCACCCCTCCACTTT.